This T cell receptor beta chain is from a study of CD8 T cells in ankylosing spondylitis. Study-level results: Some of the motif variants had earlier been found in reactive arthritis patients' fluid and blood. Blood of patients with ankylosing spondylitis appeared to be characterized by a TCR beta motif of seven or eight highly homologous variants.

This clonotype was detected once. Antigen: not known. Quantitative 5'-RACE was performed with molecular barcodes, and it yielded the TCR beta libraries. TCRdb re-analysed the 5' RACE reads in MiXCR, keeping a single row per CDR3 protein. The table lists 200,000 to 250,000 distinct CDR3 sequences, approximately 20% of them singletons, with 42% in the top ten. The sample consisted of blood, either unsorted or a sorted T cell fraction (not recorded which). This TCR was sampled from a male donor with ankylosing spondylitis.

The CDR3 here is CASSGDRVGQPQHF. DNA of the CDR3: TGTGCCAGCAGTGGGGACAGGGTTGGTCAGCCCCAGCATTTT. The V call is TRBV6-1, the J call TRBJ1-5; TRBD1 matches 9 bases. The V segment lost 4 bases and the J segment 6 bases; nucleotides outside the gene matches: 4. Germline CDR1 MNHNS, CDR2 SASEGT. CDR3 length: 14 amino acids.